What follows are 27 T cell receptor beta chains derived from one specimen sequenced in a study of identical twins. TCRdb re-derived calls from the 5' RACE reads in MiXCR, one entry per CDR3 protein. The sample records 550,000 to 700,000 distinct CDR3 sequences, 9.5% to 10% being singletons. The same specimen was also included in a second study, on yellow fever vaccine responses in identical twins.

Sequencing was carried out using PBMCs. The receptors stem from a woman younger than 30 in good health.

In its sample, this clonotype was seen a few times. The chain combines TRBV5-1 with TRBJ2-7, with 10 bases that match TRBD2. The CDR3 is 15 residues long. Germline CDR1 SGHRS, CDR2 YFSETQ. The V and J ends lost 3 bases and 3 bases, in that order; junction bases with no gene match: 6. Written as DNA, the CDR3 is TGCGCCAGCAGCTGGACTAGCGGTCCCCTCTACGAGCAGTACTTC. This codes for CASSWTSGPLYEQYF.

The sample holds many counts of this clonotype. The V call is TRBV5-1, the J call TRBJ2-2; no clear D. Per the germline V gene, CDR1 is SGHRS and CDR2 is YFSETQ. The V end lost 4 bases, the J end lost 4 bases, and 14 bases lay between the germline ends. The CDR3 contains 15 residues. CDR3 in amino acids: CASSAYGPATGELFF. Here the CDR3 DNA reads TGCGCCAGCAGCGCCTACGGACCCGCCACCGGGGAGCTGTTTTTT.

This clonotype was counted between two and nine times. The J gene is TRBJ2-5, the V gene TRBV7-6, with TRBD2 as a possible D gene (5 bases). V was clipped by 0 bases and J by 5 bases, with 19 bases between them. This CDR3 comprises 17 residues. CDR1 SGHVS and CDR2 FNYEAQ come from the germline V gene. The CDR3 protein is CASSLASLEGFGETQYF. The CDR3 nucleotides are TGTGCCAGCAGCTTAGCGTCTCTCGAGGGATTCGGGGAGACCCAGTACTTC. The complete variable domain, with remaining parts taken from reference TRBV7-6 and TRBJ2-5, reads GAGVSQSPRYKVTKRGQDVALRCDPISGHVSLYWYRQALGQGPEFLTYFNYEAQQDKSGLPNDRFSAERPEGSISTLTIQRTEQRDSAMYRCASSLASLEGFGETQYFGPGTRLLVL.

Only a few counts were recorded for this clonotype. The chain has TRBV20-1 and TRBJ2-1; 13 nucleotides match TRBD2. Germline V CDR1 and CDR2: DFQATT, SNEGSKA (reference sequence). With 5 bases clipped from V and 8 bases from J, the junction kept 18 bases outside the gene matches. This CDR3 has 18 residues. The CDR3 reads CSAQGVTSGREGRDEQFF. The CDR3 bases are TGCAGTGCTCAAGGGGTCACTAGCGGGAGGGAAGGTCGCGATGAGCAGTTCTTC.

This clonotype was found many times. J is TRBJ2-1 and V is TRBV2, with 7 positions matching TRBD1. CDR3 length: 12 amino acids. V dropped 7 bases and J dropped 8; count of bases not matched to a gene: 5. CDR1 and CDR2 (germline): SNHLY, FYNNEI. The CDR3 nucleotides are TGTGCCAGCATAGGGGGCCGGGATGAGCAGTTCTTC. It codes for CASIGGRDEQFF.

This clonotype was recorded at least ten times. The chain uses TRBV29-1 and TRBJ2-3; D is unclear. The length of the CDR3 is 16 residues. V gave up 2 bases and J gave up 2 bases, with 17 bases separating them. The germline V gene has CDR1 SQVTM and CDR2 ANQGSEA. The CDR3 DNA follows: TGCAGCGTTGAATCCCTATGGGCAGTTAACACAGATACGCAGTATTTT. It specifies CSVESLWAVNTDTQYF.

For this clonotype: At one end, the junction sequence differs from germline, possibly due to a read error. This chain connects TRBV7-7 to TRBJ2-1; a possible D gene is TRBD1 (7 bases). The CDR3 runs 15 residues. Germline V gene lookup returns CDR1 SSHAT and CDR2 FNYEAQ (reference sequence). CDR3 bases: TGTGCTAGCAGTTCAGGGGGGTCGGGCACGAATGAGCAGTTCTTC. It encodes CASSSGGSGTNEQFF.

This clonotype turned up a few times. The chain combines TRBV29-1 with TRBJ2-1; TRBD2 agrees at 11 bases. The CDR3 is 15 amino acids. The germline CDR1 and CDR2 sequences are SQVTM and ANQGSEA. The J segment lost 9 bases and the V segment lost 2 bases, leaving 9 bases of the junction unmatched. The DNA for the CDR3 is TGCAGCGTTGAACCCGGGACTAGCGGAACCTCTGAGCAGTTCTTC. Translated, it gives CSVEPGTSGTSEQFF.

Many counts were recorded for this clonotype. The chain joins TRBV5-1 to TRBJ1-4; 7 nucleotides align to TRBD1. The CDR3 is 15 residues long. CDR1 and CDR2 (germline): SGHRS, YFSETQ. J lost 7 bases, V lost 0 bases, and 6 bases had no gene match. The CDR3, as DNA: TGCGCCAGCAGCTTGGCCGGGACAGATATTGAAAAACTGTTTTTT. This codes for CASSLAGTDIEKLFF.

The chain has TRBV5-4 and TRBJ2-3; possibly TRBD1 for D (5 bases). The CDR3 runs to 15 residues. V was trimmed by 3 bases and J by 5 bases, leaving 16 bases between them. The germline V gene encodes CDR1 SGHNT and CDR2 YYREEE (reference sequence). CDR3 bases: TGTGCCAGCAGCTCAAGAGCAGGGTTGGGAGATACGCAGTATTTT. Its translation is CASSSRAGLGDTQYF.

This clonotype came up many times. This sequence joins TRBV15 and TRBJ2-1, with TRBD2 identical over 9 bases. The V segment lost 0 bases and the J segment 0 bases; nucleotides outside the gene matches: 12. Germline V gene lookup returns CDR1 LNHNV and CDR2 YYDKDF (reference sequence). The CDR3 sequence is 20 residues long. Here the CDR3 reads CATSRDVASGILVSYNEQFF. CDR3 DNA: TGTGCCACCAGCAGAGATGTAGCTAGCGGGATACTGGTCTCCTACAATGAGCAGTTCTTC. The full variable domain, rest sourced from reference TRBV15 and TRBJ2-1, is DAMVIQNPRYQVTQFGKPVTLSCSQTLNHNVMYWYQQKSSQAPKLLFHYYDKDFNNEADTPDNFQSRRPNTSFCFLDIRSPGLGDTAMYLCATSRDVASGILVSYNEQFFGPGTRLTVL.

This clonotype was observed many times. The chain uses TRBV9 and TRBJ1-3, with D unresolved. Germline CDR1 SGDLS, CDR2 YYNGEE. Deletions cut 0 bases from V and 3 bases from J, with 1 base between. This CDR3 region has 12 residues. The CDR3 sequence: CASSVDGNTIYF. CDR3 coding DNA: TGTGCCAGCAGCGTAGATGGAAACACCATATATTTT.

The chain employs TRBV12-3 or TRBV12-4 and TRBJ2-2, with 12 bases matching TRBD2. The V gene end was trimmed by 6 bases and the J gene end by 7 bases; junction bases not matched to a gene: 6. The CDR3 spans 15 residues. This CDR3 is CASSPGLAGFGELFF. CDR3 nucleotide sequence: TGTGCCAGCAGCCCGGGACTAGCGGGCTTCGGGGAGCTGTTTTTT.

This clonotype was seen a handful of times. V is TRBV6-5 and J is TRBJ2-5, with D tentatively TRBD1 (5 bases). The CDR3 is made up of 16 amino acids. V was pared by 1 base and J by 3 bases, with 15 bases between. Germline assignment: CDR1 MNHEY and CDR2 SVGAGI. CDR3 bases: TGTGCCAGCAGTTACTGGGCAGGGTCGGTAGAAGAGACCCAGTACTTC. Amino acids: CASSYWAGSVEETQYF.

The sample holds many counts of this clonotype. The chain uses TRBV6-5 and TRBJ2-7; maybe TRBD1 (5 bases). Germline V gene sequence: CDR1 MNHEY, CDR2 SVGAGI. V lost 2 bases, J lost 6 bases, and 8 bases lay in between. The CDR3 is 12 amino acids. The CDR3: CASSYLDSEQYF. The CDR3 nucleotides are TGTGCCAGCAGTTACCTAGACAGCGAGCAGTACTTC.

The chain recombines TRBV29-1 with TRBJ2-7; D may be TRBD1 or TRBD2 (6 bases each). CDR3 length equals 13 residues. The germline V gene has CDR1 SQVTM and CDR2 ANQGSEA. V lost 6 bases and J 4 bases, leaving 16 bases between the germline ends. The CDR3 DNA is TGCAGCGTGGCGCGGGACACGGCGTACGAGCAGTACTTC. It yields the protein CSVARDTAYEQYF.

This clonotype turned up a few times. CDR3 amino acids: CASSFPGEETQYF. The CDR3 DNA is TGTGCCAGCAGTTTCCCTGGGGAAGAGACCCAGTACTTC. The chain couples TRBV27 to TRBJ2-5, with D uncertain. Trimming took off 3 bases at V and 3 bases at J, with 8 bases between the two ends. The CDR3 is 13 residues long. The V gene's germline CDR1 is MNHEY and CDR2 SMNVEV (reference sequence).

V is TRBV5-6 and J is TRBJ2-7; D is ambiguous. V lost 3 bases, J lost 4 bases, and 11 bases lay in between. Germline CDR1 is SGHDT and CDR2 is YYEEEE. The CDR3 loop spans 13 amino acids. The CDR3 DNA reads as TGTGCCAGCAGCTCCCCCATCAGGTACGAGCAGTACTTC. Translated, it gives CASSSPIRYEQYF.

This clonotype has only a few counts. This chain joins TRBV4-3 and TRBJ2-4; unclear D gene. The CDR3 contains 18 residues. Trimming removed 4 bases from V and 3 bases from J, with 22 bases in between. CDR1 and CDR2 (germline): LGHNA, YSLEER. The CDR3 spells CASSPHTAERWGKNIQYF. Here the CDR3 DNA reads TGCGCCAGCAGCCCCCACACAGCCGAGCGTTGGGGCAAAAACATTCAGTACTTC.

This clonotype has more than one count but fewer than ten. The chain links TRBV7-9 to TRBJ2-2; a possible D gene is TRBD2 (6 bases). CDR1 is SEHNR, CDR2 FQNEAQ, per germline (reference sequence). V dropped 11 bases and J dropped 5 bases, with 12 bases sitting between them. The CDR3 sequence is 12 residues long. In DNA, the CDR3 is TGTGCCGGCTGGGCGGGAACCGGGGAGCTGTTTTTT. This sequence encodes CAGWAGTGELFF.

This clonotype turned up a few times. The V call is TRBV21-1, the J call TRBJ2-4; the DNA was not used to check the table's D call, TRBD1. TRBV21-1 is tagged as a pseudogene. The CDR3 totals 22 residues. CDR3 sequence reads: CASSKAPGQGGPNSLGKNIQYF. CDR3 coding DNA: TGTGCCAGCAGCAAAGCCCCCGGACAGGGAGGGCCAAATTCGCTCGGCAAAAACATTCAGTACTTC.

In this sample, this clonotype turned up a few times. The chain carries TRBV12-3 or TRBV12-4 and TRBJ2-7; D remains ambiguous. V lost 2 bases and J lost 0, with 11 bases in between. CDR3 length equals 15 residues. The CDR3 DNA reads as TGTGCCAGCAGTTTATCCCAGGCCTCCTCCTACGAGCAGTACTTC. This encodes CASSLSQASSYEQYF.

This chain joins TRBV5-1 and TRBJ2-7; 8 bases are shared with TRBD2. The germline V gene encodes CDR1 SGHRS and CDR2 YFSETQ. This CDR3 has 17 amino acids. V shed 4 bases and J 0 bases; nucleotides not matched to a gene: 12. CDR3 DNA: TGCGCCAGCAGCCCAGGACTAGCACGCTCCCTCTCCTACGAGCAGTACTTC. This sequence encodes CASSPGLARSLSYEQYF.

The genes are TRBV12-3 or TRBV12-4 and TRBJ1-2; no clear D gene. The CDR3 totals 14 residues. Between the trimmed V and J ends, which lost 2 bases and 8 bases, there was a span of 15 bases. This CDR3 is CASSLMGVERGYTF. The CDR3 nucleotides read TGTGCCAGCAGTTTAATGGGAGTTGAAAGAGGCTACACCTTC.

This clonotype was seen a handful of times. The rearrangement uses TRBV12-3 or TRBV12-4 and TRBJ2-1; 16 bases agree with TRBD2. The CDR3 extends over 19 amino acids. The J segment lost 1 base and the V segment lost 4 bases, leaving 7 bases of the junction unmatched. DNA for the CDR3: TGTGCCAGCAGTTCGACGGGACTAGCGGGGGGGCTGTCCTACAATGAGCAGTTCTTC. This translates into CASSSTGLAGGLSYNEQFF.

This clonotype was seen ten or more times. The chain uses TRBV7-9 and TRBJ2-7, with D possibly matching TRBD1 (5 bases). The V gene lost 2 bases and the J gene lost 0 bases, with 8 bases spanning the gap. The length of the CDR3 is 14 residues. The germline V gene has CDR1 SEHNR and CDR2 FQNEAQ (reference sequence). CDR3 in DNA: TGTGCCAGCAGCTTACCGACAGACTCCTACGAGCAGTACTTC. The encoded protein is CASSLPTDSYEQYF. Full variable domain (outside the CDR3, taken from reference TRBV7-9 and TRBJ2-7): DTGVSQNPRHKITKRGQNVTFRCDPISEHNRLYWYRQTLGQGPEFLTYFQNEAQLEKSRLLSDRFSAERPKGSFSTLEIQRTEQGDSAMYLCASSLPTDSYEQYFGPGTRLTVT.

The table lists this clonotype with many counts. This sequence joins TRBV5-1 and TRBJ2-3; no reliable D call. This CDR3 has 12 amino acids. Germline V lookup: CDR1 SGHRS, CDR2 YFSETQ. The V end was cut by 4 bases, the J end by 4 bases, with 7 bases between. CDR3 loop: CASSPQSDTQYF. The CDR3 bases are TGCGCCAGCAGCCCCCAGTCAGATACGCAGTATTTT. Complete variable domain (other parts from reference TRBV5-1 and TRBJ2-3): KAGVTQTPRYLIKTRGQQVTLSCSPISGHRSVSWYQQTPGQGLQFLFEYFSETQRNKGNFPGRFSGRQFSNSRSEMNVSTLELGDSALYLCASSPQSDTQYFGPGTRLTVL.